This is a list of T cell receptor beta chains from one sample in a study of blood T cell repertoires in COVID-19. Generated by immunoSEQ multiplex PCR, the TCRdb table keeps only in-frame clones and is missing some. The data contain roughly 250,000 clones, about four fifths of them singletons. What was sequenced was peripheral blood. Every receptor here comes from a man between 40 and 49 years old with active or convalescent COVID-19. Each CDR3 is given with its conserved first and last residue. The order of the fields is CDR3 DNA, CDR3 protein, D gene, J gene, V gene, clone size. D genes are given only for firm matches. Clone size appears in some rows only: once, few, many, or a class for an expanded clone.

CDR3nt: TGTGCCAGCAGGATCGGACAGAGCTCTGGAAACACCATATATTTT
CDR3aa: CASRIGQSSGNTIYF
d_gene: .
j_gene: TRBJ1-3
v_gene: TRBV2
abundance: .

CDR3nt: TGTGCCAGCAGTCTACTCGCGGGGGGCACAGATACGCAGTATTTT
CDR3aa: CASSLLAGGTDTQYF
d_gene: TRBD2
j_gene: TRBJ2-3
v_gene: TRBV25-1
abundance: .

CDR3nt: TGTGCCAGCAGCCTCAGACTACTAGTTATCCACACAGATACGCAGTATTTT
CDR3aa: CASSLRLLVIHTDTQYF
d_gene: .
j_gene: TRBJ2-3
v_gene: TRBV7-9
abundance: .

CDR3nt: TGCGCCAGCAGCTGGACCGGGACAAACCCCCTCAATGAGCAGTTCTTC
CDR3aa: CASSWTGTNPLNEQFF
d_gene: .
j_gene: TRBJ2-1
v_gene: TRBV5-1
abundance: .

CDR3nt: TGCGCCAGCAGCCAAGAGGGGACAATACCAGGCTATGGCTACACCTTC
CDR3aa: CASSQEGTIPGYGYTF
d_gene: .
j_gene: TRBJ1-2
v_gene: TRBV4-1
abundance: .

CDR3nt: TGTGCCAGCAGCCAAGATCAGAAGGGGGCGGCTTTCTTT
CDR3aa: CASSQDQKGAAFF
d_gene: TRBD1
j_gene: TRBJ1-1
v_gene: TRBV3-1/TRBV3-2
abundance: few

CDR3nt: TGCGCCAGCAGCCTGGAACTCGGGACAGGGGCCCCAGGGGGCTACACCTTC
CDR3aa: CASSLELGTGAPGGYTF
d_gene: TRBD1
j_gene: TRBJ1-2
v_gene: TRBV5-1
abundance: .

CDR3nt: TGTGCCAGCAGCCGCCTGACAGCAGATACGCAGTATTTT
CDR3aa: CASSRLTADTQYF
d_gene: .
j_gene: TRBJ2-3
v_gene: TRBV3-1/TRBV3-2
abundance: .

CDR3nt: TGTGCCAGTAGCCCTGCTAACTATGGCTACACCTTC
CDR3aa: CASSPANYGYTF
d_gene: .
j_gene: TRBJ1-2
v_gene: TRBV19
abundance: .

CDR3nt: TGTGCCAGCAGGCGTACGGGACAGGGACGCAATCAGCCCCAGCATTTT
CDR3aa: CASRRTGQGRNQPQHF
d_gene: TRBD1
j_gene: TRBJ1-5
v_gene: TRBV2
abundance: .

CDR3nt: TGTGCCAGCAGAGTCGGACAAAACACCGGGGAGCTGTTTTTT
CDR3aa: CASRVGQNTGELFF
d_gene: .
j_gene: TRBJ2-2
v_gene: TRBV6-6
abundance: .

CDR3nt: TGCGCCAGCAGCCCGGACAGGGGTAGCCTTCAATCAGCCCCAGCATTT
CDR3aa: CASSPDRGSLQSAPAF
d_gene: TRBD1
j_gene: TRBJ1-5
v_gene: TRBV4-1
abundance: few

CDR3nt: TGTGCCAGCAGCAAAAAGACCGGGACTAGCGGTTCCTACAATGAGCAGTTCTTC
CDR3aa: CASSKKTGTSGSYNEQFF
d_gene: .
j_gene: TRBJ2-1
v_gene: TRBV21-1
abundance: .

CDR3nt: TGCGCCAGCAGCCAGGACAGGGATTTCTATGGCTACACCTTC
CDR3aa: CASSQDRDFYGYTF
d_gene: TRBD1
j_gene: TRBJ1-2
v_gene: TRBV4-1
abundance: .

CDR3nt: TGTGCCAGCAGTCCTACTACGGGGACAAAGGGCAATGAGCAGTTCTTC
CDR3aa: CASSPTTGTKGNEQFF
d_gene: .
j_gene: TRBJ2-1
v_gene: TRBV3-1/TRBV3-2
abundance: once

CDR3nt: TGTGCCAGCAGCAAGGGACAGGGGAGTGATTCACCCCTCCACTTT
CDR3aa: CASSKGQGSDSPLHF
d_gene: TRBD1
j_gene: TRBJ1-6
v_gene: TRBV3-1/TRBV3-2
abundance: .

CDR3nt: TGTGCCAGCACCCCAAATAAAGGGGGCCTCCGGGGCTACACCTTC
CDR3aa: CASTPNKGGLRGYTF
d_gene: TRBD1
j_gene: TRBJ1-2
v_gene: TRBV6-2/TRBV6-3
abundance: .

CDR3nt: TGTGCCAGCAGCTTAGCGCACGGGAACAATGAGCAGTTCTTC
CDR3aa: CASSLAHGNNEQFF
d_gene: .
j_gene: TRBJ2-1
v_gene: TRBV7-9
abundance: .

CDR3nt: TGTGCCAGCAGCTTAGGCAGGGACTATGGGGCCAACGTCCTGACTTTC
CDR3aa: CASSLGRDYGANVLTF
d_gene: TRBD2
j_gene: TRBJ2-6
v_gene: TRBV7-9
abundance: .

CDR3nt: TGTGCCAGCGACCACCCGGGAGGGGAGACCCAGTACTTC
CDR3aa: CASDHPGGETQYF
d_gene: TRBD2
j_gene: TRBJ2-5
v_gene: TRBV7-2
abundance: .

CDR3nt: TGTGCCAGCAGCCTTTCGGGGACCGGGGAGCTGTTTTTT
CDR3aa: CASSLSGTGELFF
d_gene: .
j_gene: TRBJ2-2
v_gene: TRBV3-1/TRBV3-2
abundance: .

CDR3nt: TGTGCCAGTAGTATCCGACATCGGATAGACGTCTATGGCTACACCTTC
CDR3aa: CASSIRHRIDVYGYTF
d_gene: .
j_gene: TRBJ1-2
v_gene: TRBV19
abundance: .

CDR3nt: TGTGCCAGCAGCCGCGGACTAGCGGGAGGGCCAGAGACCCAGTACTTC
CDR3aa: CASSRGLAGGPETQYF
d_gene: TRBD2
j_gene: TRBJ2-5
v_gene: TRBV3-1/TRBV3-2
abundance: .

CDR3nt: TGTGCCAGCAGCTCGAGGAAGGGGGCTACTGGAGAGACCCAGTACTTC
CDR3aa: CASSSRKGATGETQYF
d_gene: TRBD1
j_gene: TRBJ2-5
v_gene: TRBV11-3
abundance: .

CDR3nt: TGTGCCAGTAGTGCGAAGGTCCGGGATGAGCAGTTCTTC
CDR3aa: CASSAKVRDEQFF
d_gene: .
j_gene: TRBJ2-1
v_gene: TRBV19
abundance: .

CDR3nt: TGTGCCAGCAACCCTAGCGGCATCCTAGAGCAGTTCTTC
CDR3aa: CASNPSGILEQFF
d_gene: TRBD2
j_gene: TRBJ2-1
v_gene: TRBV2
abundance: .

CDR3nt: TGTGCCAGCAGCTTGAACTCAGGGCCGGGAAACACCATATATTTT
CDR3aa: CASSLNSGPGNTIYF
d_gene: .
j_gene: TRBJ1-3
v_gene: TRBV5-4
abundance: .

CDR3nt: TGTGCCAGCAGCTTAATCCGAGTCACCGGGGAGCTGTTTTTT
CDR3aa: CASSLIRVTGELFF
d_gene: .
j_gene: TRBJ2-2
v_gene: TRBV7-2
abundance: .

CDR3nt: TGTGCCATCGGACTCCTGTCCTACGAGCAGTACTTC
CDR3aa: CAIGLLSYEQYF
d_gene: .
j_gene: TRBJ2-7
v_gene: TRBV10-3
abundance: .

CDR3nt: TGTGCCAGCAGCTTGAACGAGGAGCAGTTCTTC
CDR3aa: CASSLNEEQFF
d_gene: .
j_gene: TRBJ2-1
v_gene: TRBV5-6
abundance: .

CDR3nt: TGCGCCAGCAGCCCCCAACCCCTACTAGCGGGGAGGGTTACCGGGGAGCTGTTTTTT
CDR3aa: CASSPQPLLAGRVTGELFF
d_gene: TRBD2
j_gene: TRBJ2-2
v_gene: TRBV5-1
abundance: .

CDR3nt: TGTGCCAGTAGTATAGTACAAAATAGCAATCAGCCCCAGCATTTT
CDR3aa: CASSIVQNSNQPQHF
d_gene: .
j_gene: TRBJ1-5
v_gene: TRBV19
abundance: .

CDR3nt: TGTGCCAGTAGTACGGGACAGGGGGCAGGTCCTGGGGAGCTGTTTTTT
CDR3aa: CASSTGQGAGPGELFF
d_gene: TRBD1
j_gene: TRBJ2-2
v_gene: TRBV19
abundance: .

CDR3nt: TGTGCCAGCAGCTTAGTGGCGGGCCCCACCGGGGAGCTGTTTTTT
CDR3aa: CASSLVAGPTGELFF
d_gene: .
j_gene: TRBJ2-2
v_gene: TRBV7-2
abundance: .

CDR3nt: TGTGCCTGGATGGGACAGCCGAACACTGAAGCTTTCTTT
CDR3aa: CAWMGQPNTEAFF
d_gene: TRBD1
j_gene: TRBJ1-1
v_gene: TRBV30
abundance: .

CDR3nt: TGTGCCAGCAGCCAAGATCTAGCGGGAGTATTTACCGGGGAGCTGTTTTTT
CDR3aa: CASSQDLAGVFTGELFF
d_gene: TRBD2
j_gene: TRBJ2-2
v_gene: TRBV3-1/TRBV3-2
abundance: .

CDR3nt: TGTGCCAGCAAAGCGGGGGGGCCTCCCGATACGCAGTATTTT
CDR3aa: CASKAGGPPDTQYF
d_gene: TRBD2
j_gene: TRBJ2-3
v_gene: TRBV6-5
abundance: .

CDR3nt: TGTGCCAGCAGCCAAGATGGGACTAGCGGGGGGGCCTGGACAGATACGCAGTATTTT
CDR3aa: CASSQDGTSGGAWTDTQYF
d_gene: TRBD2
j_gene: TRBJ2-3
v_gene: TRBV4-2
abundance: .

CDR3nt: TGTGCCACCAGTGCCAGGGGGGTAGCCCAAGAGACCCAGTACTTC
CDR3aa: CATSARGVAQETQYF
d_gene: .
j_gene: TRBJ2-5
v_gene: TRBV24-1
abundance: .

CDR3nt: TGCGCCAGCAGCTTGGGACAGGGAGACAATGAGCAGTTCTTC
CDR3aa: CASSLGQGDNEQFF
d_gene: TRBD1
j_gene: TRBJ2-1
v_gene: TRBV5-1
abundance: .

CDR3nt: TGTGCCAGCAGCCCCTCTAACTATGGCTACACCTTC
CDR3aa: CASSPSNYGYTF
d_gene: .
j_gene: TRBJ1-2
v_gene: TRBV7-2
abundance: .

CDR3nt: TGTGCCAGCAGTCTCCTGGACAGGGAGGGTTTGGAGACCCAGTACTTC
CDR3aa: CASSLLDREGLETQYF
d_gene: .
j_gene: TRBJ2-5
v_gene: TRBV3-1/TRBV3-2
abundance: .

CDR3nt: TGTGCCAGCAGACGGACAGCCGGGGAGCTGTTTTTT
CDR3aa: CASRRTAGELFF
d_gene: .
j_gene: TRBJ2-2
v_gene: TRBV5-6
abundance: .

CDR3nt: TGTGCCAGCAGCTTGCTTGCAGTTTTCTATGGCTACACCTTC
CDR3aa: CASSLLAVFYGYTF
d_gene: .
j_gene: TRBJ1-2
v_gene: TRBV5-6
abundance: .

CDR3nt: TGTGCCAGCAGTCAGGGACTAGCGGGGACCGGGGCCTATTACGAGCAGTACTTC
CDR3aa: CASSQGLAGTGAYYEQYF
d_gene: TRBD2
j_gene: TRBJ2-7
v_gene: TRBV6-2/TRBV6-3
abundance: .

CDR3nt: TGTGCCAGCAGCTTACAGGGTTTGGGAAATGAAAAACTGTTTTTT
CDR3aa: CASSLQGLGNEKLFF
d_gene: .
j_gene: TRBJ1-4
v_gene: TRBV7-6
abundance: .

CDR3nt: TGTGCCAGCAGCTTTACAGGGCACGGCGAGCAGTACTTC
CDR3aa: CASSFTGHGEQYF
d_gene: .
j_gene: TRBJ2-7
v_gene: TRBV12-3/TRBV12-4
abundance: .

CDR3nt: TGTGCCAGCAGTTCCTTCGGGGCAGGGGGCTACGAGCAGTACTTC
CDR3aa: CASSSFGAGGYEQYF
d_gene: TRBD1
j_gene: TRBJ2-7
v_gene: TRBV27
abundance: .

CDR3nt: TGTGCCAGCAGTTTTCATGCTGGTGGGAGGGAGGCCTACGAGCAGTACTTC
CDR3aa: CASSFHAGGREAYEQYF
d_gene: TRBD2
j_gene: TRBJ2-7
v_gene: TRBV28
abundance: once

CDR3nt: TGTGCCAGCAGCCAAGCGGTACGGGTCGGTAATTCACCCCTCCACTTT
CDR3aa: CASSQAVRVGNSPLHF
d_gene: .
j_gene: TRBJ1-6
v_gene: TRBV3-1/TRBV3-2
abundance: .

CDR3nt: TGTGCCAAACAACGGCCGGGGACAGGCGACGGGTATACGCAGTATTTT
CDR3aa: CAKQRPGTGDGYTQYF
d_gene: TRBD1
j_gene: TRBJ2-3
v_gene: TRBV25-1
abundance: .

CDR3nt: TGTGCCAGCAGACCCTACCAGGCGAACACTGAAGCTTTCTTT
CDR3aa: CASRPYQANTEAFF
d_gene: .
j_gene: TRBJ1-1
v_gene: TRBV6-5
abundance: .

CDR3nt: TGCGCCAGCAGCTTGGGACCGACAACTAGCACAGATACGCAGTATTTT
CDR3aa: CASSLGPTTSTDTQYF
d_gene: .
j_gene: TRBJ2-3
v_gene: TRBV5-1
abundance: .